The 8 T cell receptor beta chains reported below all come from one sample, sequenced in a study of CD4 T cells in relation to SARS-CoV-2 and coronaviruses. Unexposed donor CD4+ T cells date from 2011-2018, before the COVID-19 pandemic. Sequencing was performed with immunoSEQ multiplex PCR; in TCRdb, only in-frame clones are kept and a portion is missing. The profile covers some 65,000 clones, with about nine tenths appearing a single time and 1.5% to 2% taken by the ten largest. Sequencing input: memory CD4+ T cells from PBMCs. Receptors were obtained from a human donor in good health.

The genes are TRBV5-6 and TRBJ2-3, with 7 bases identical to TRBD2. After removal of 0 bases from V and 1 base from J, the junction contained 2 bases not matched to a gene. Germline CDR1 reads SGHDT; CDR2 reads YYEEEE. The CDR3 runs to 15 residues. The CDR3 protein is CASSLGGGGTDTQYF. The CDR3 region has the DNA TGTGCCAGCAGCTTGGGCGGGGGTGGCACAGATACGCAGTATTTT.

This clone was counted between two and nine times. The chain combines TRBV5-5 with TRBJ2-7; TRBD1 matches at 8 bases. Germline V gene data show CDR1 as SGHKS and CDR2 as YYEKEE (reference sequence). V gave up 5 bases and J gave up 4 bases; unmatched junction bases: 8. This CDR3 is 14 amino acids long. Here the CDR3 DNA reads TGTGCCAGCAGGCCCGGGACAGGAGATTACGAGCAGTACTTC. It is translated as CASRPGTGDYEQYF.

The chain joins TRBV24-1 to TRBJ2-3, with 8 bases aligning to TRBD1. The germline CDR1 and CDR2 sequences are KGHDR and SFDVKD. Trimming removed 4 bases from V and 6 bases from J; junction bases left unmatched: 5. This CDR3 is 14 amino acids long. Written as DNA, the CDR3 is TGTGCCACCAGTGAGCATCAGGGGGCTGATACGCAGTATTTT. Encoded protein: CATSEHQGADTQYF.

The chain carries TRBV5-1 and TRBJ1-1; TRBD1 is a possible D gene (5 bases). V shed 0 bases and J shed 0 bases, with 9 bases lying between them. The CDR3 length is 15 residues. CDR1 is SGHRS and CDR2 is YFSETQ in the germline V gene. The CDR3 reads CASSLATAMNTEAFF. The CDR3 nucleotides are TGCGCCAGCAGCTTGGCGACAGCTATGAACACTGAAGCTTTCTTT.

This clone was found once. The chain employs TRBV20-1 and TRBJ2-1; D gene ambiguous. Per the germline V gene, CDR1 is DFQATT and CDR2 is SNEGSKA (reference sequence). The V end lost 8 bases, the J end lost 6 bases, and 8 bases lay between the germline ends. This CDR3 spans 10 amino acids. The CDR3 loop is CSPLGNEQFF. The CDR3 DNA is TGCAGTCCTCTCGGCAATGAGCAGTTCTTC.

The chain is built from TRBV18 and TRBJ1-1; no clear D gene. CDR3 length: 13 residues. The germline V gene has CDR1 KGHSH and CDR2 LQKENI. The germline V and J ends were trimmed by 6 bases and 3 bases, with 11 bases remaining between them. This chain's CDR3 is CASSPGSDTEAFF. In DNA, the CDR3 is TGTGCCAGCTCGCCGGGCAGTGACACTGAAGCTTTCTTT. Using reference TRBV18 and TRBJ1-1 for the parts outside the CDR3, the full variable domain is NAGVMQNPRHLVRRRGQEARLRCSPMKGHSHVYWYRQLPEEGLKFMVYLQKENIIDESGMPKERFSAEFPKEGPSILRIQQVVRGDSAAYFCASSPGSDTEAFFGQGTRLTVV.

The V call is TRBV21-1, the J call TRBJ2-3; the table's TRBD2 call for D was not verified on the DNA. TRBV21-1 is noted as a pseudogene. The CDR3 is 14 amino acids. The CDR3 sequence: CASQRDEVPDTQYF. The CDR3 region has the DNA TGTGCCAGCCAGAGAGACGAGGTCCCAGATACGCAGTATTTT.

The V call is TRBV3-1 (or the pseudogene TRBV3-2), the J call TRBJ1-5; tentative D call: TRBD1 (5 bases). Germline loops: CDR1 LGHDT, CDR2 YNNKEL (reference sequence). Deletions cut 0 bases from V and 5 bases from J, with 11 bases between. This CDR3 is 15 amino acids long. CDR3 in DNA: TGTGCCAGCAGCCAAGATGGGGGTTTTTATCAGCCCCAGCATTTT. Protein sequence: CASSQDGGFYQPQHF.